What follows is one T cell receptor (beta chain) and its context. This entry is derived from a study of blood T cell repertoires in COVID-19. Study as a whole: Collection of acute and convalescent COVID-19 samples took place in the United States, Italy and Spain. PBMCs, B-cell-depleted T cells, or T cells provided the cDNA or gDNA that made up the material.

During active infection, Seattle patients enrolled and were then monitored through disease. Source study methods: Estimation of nucleated cell counts was performed using reference gene primer amplification. TCRdb's copy holds only in-frame clones and misses some; the assay was immunoSEQ multiplex PCR. V, J and clone size were drawn from that table, and D and trimming were deduced from the DNA. The sample consists of some 170,000 clones, roughly 79% of them appearing once. Material for sequencing was peripheral blood. The sequence came from a woman in her thirties or forties with COVID-19, enrolled during active disease.

CDR3 residues: CASSWTRGNEQFF. The DNA for the CDR3 is TGTGCCAGCAGTTGGACAAGGGGAAATGAGCAGTTCTTC. This chain links TRBV6-6 with TRBJ2-1; D is perhaps TRBD1 (5 bases). The CDR3 is 13 residues long. Germline CDR1 and CDR2: MNHNY and SVGAGI (reference sequence). V was cut by 4 bases and J by 7 bases, with 11 bases left in between.